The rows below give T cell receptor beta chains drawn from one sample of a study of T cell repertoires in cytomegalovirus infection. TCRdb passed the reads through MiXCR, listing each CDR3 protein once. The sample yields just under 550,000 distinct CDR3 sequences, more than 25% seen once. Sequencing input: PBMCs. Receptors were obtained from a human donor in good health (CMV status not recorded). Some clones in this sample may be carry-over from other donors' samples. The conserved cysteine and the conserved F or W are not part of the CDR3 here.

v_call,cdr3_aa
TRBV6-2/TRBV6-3,ASNLGGLAGEQTYEQY
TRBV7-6,ASSPVQGPGELF
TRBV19,ASSGDGGKWQPQH
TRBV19,ASSSGATGGANVLT
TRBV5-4,ASLAGQGNYNEQF
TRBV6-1,ASSESTSGSMSNEQF
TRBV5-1,ASSLVPGEKV
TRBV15,ATSKAGDVWTLAF
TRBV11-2,ASSENRAAFATNEKLF
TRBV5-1,ASTTGLAGGISTDTQY
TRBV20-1,SARHPDTLNYGYT
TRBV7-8,ASSFEGYRGQNEQY
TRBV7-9,ASSQTGLAGGNEQF
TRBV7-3,ASSPTLGTYEQY
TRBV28,ASSSNPRYEQF
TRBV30,AWSFGGSSYEQY
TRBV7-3,ASSLMAGGLHEQY
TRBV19,ASRLNRGRDQPQH
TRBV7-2,ASSSGLLGRETQY
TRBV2,ASSDGPGQGSGIT
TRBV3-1,ASSQDVSGGGSNYGYT
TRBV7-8,ASSSQSGDSCR